These T cell receptor beta chains were read from a single sample in a study of blood T cell repertoires in COVID-19. Using immunoSEQ multiplex PCR, the repertoire was profiled, and TCRdb retains in-frame clones only, with some absent. The sample includes some 250,000 clones, under 90% of them seen just once. The sequencing sample was made of peripheral blood. These receptors originate from a man between 60 and 75 years old with acute or convalescent COVID-19. CDR3s include the opening cysteine and the closing phenylalanine or tryptophan.

V,CDR3
TRBV20-1,CSASTGTSRNHEQYF
TRBV2,CASSGTSGRSSSYNEQFF
TRBV13,CASSPISGADTQYF
TRBV7-9,CASSPWGLVYEQYF
TRBV4-1,CASSQGDRAIYEQYF
TRBV9,CASSPRQGAGKHTEAFF
TRBV7-3,CASSSQRDLEAFF
TRBV20-1,CSASTGWTEAFF
TRBV29-1,CSVVGLAGGNTGELFF
TRBV3-1/TRBV3-2,CASRPLLTGTSGRNEQFF
TRBV19,CASSGTGEETQYF
TRBV10-3,CAISESGREGTNEQFF
TRBV18,CASSLGGVPYNEQFF
TRBV7-3,CASSLVATSGANEQFF
TRBV5-4,CASSSALQVPVDQPQHF
TRBV10-3,CAISDSTTYEQYF
TRBV6-6,CASSYSNNRVRDEQYF
TRBV6-5,CASSYTVVGGPYEQYF
TRBV11-2,CASSLDIKTQYF
TRBV30,CAWSTQRVPLHF
TRBV5-8,CASSLSRFSGANVLTF
TRBV2,CASSADRVGNTIYF
TRBV7-9,CASSQTNGYEQYF
TRBV28,CASSLLPGQMNTEAFF
TRBV7-8,CASSLARGDLYEQYF
TRBV28,CASSLAAEAFF
TRBV11-2,CASSLYQGAGEQYF
TRBV9,CASSVGLAGGHNEQFF
TRBV6-5,CASSYLGGGKEQYF
TRBV7-9,CASSLVPKPTGIGGELFF
TRBV5-1,CASSLVFQGAGTEAFF
TRBV18,CASSPPRGQTDTQYF
TRBV18,CASSPISSGRGTDTQYF
TRBV4-1,CASSRRLTSGATKNIQYF
TRBV4-3,CASSQEPAGGPNEQFF
TRBV18,CASSPGPGTGDEEKLFF
TRBV19,CASSLIPQGRGQETQYF
TRBV28,CASSPTGQSSYNSPLHF
TRBV12-3/TRBV12-4,CASTPTTPGAQYF
TRBV7-9,CASSLSGGETQYF
TRBV9,CASSVGGAVYEQYF
TRBV6-5,CASSYSFSVPEQYF
TRBV6-2/TRBV6-3,CASSSEKYYGYTF
TRBV19,CASRTGGARQYF
TRBV5-4,CASSSGQVRGNIQYF
TRBV2,CASSPTRTGSPLHF
TRBV28,CASSFPTGANTEAFF
TRBV6-5,CASSSWTGQETQYF
TRBV5-1,CASRVPLTGDEQYF
TRBV28,CASNGRIGTQYF
TRBV6-1,CASSATSGGAKARNEQFF
TRBV7-2,CASSLRLAGNTDTQYF
TRBV15,CATSAEGLNYGYTF